This is a list of T cell receptor beta chains from one sample in a study of early T cells in non-severe SARS-CoV-2 infection. A single record per CDR3 protein comes from TCRdb applying MiXCR to the 5' RACE reads. The data show 35,000 to 40,000 distinct CDR3 sequences, with under 6.5% seen just once and approximately 24% held by the top ten. Sequences were obtained from whole blood. Receptors originate from an adult who was a healthcare worker with PCR-confirmed SARS-CoV-2 infection or an uninfected control (not recorded which). Both conserved end residues are part of each CDR3. The D gene is left open where the match is weak. Clone size is not always given. Where it is, it says once, few, many or a class for expanded clones.

d_gene	v_gene	j_gene	abundance	CDR3nt	CDR3aa
TRBD2	TRBV5-1	TRBJ2-1	few	TGCGCCAGCACACTAACTAGCGGGGCGTACAATGAGCAGTTCTTC	CASTLTSGAYNEQFF
NA	TRBV15	TRBJ1-2	many	TGTGCCACCAGCAGAGATCGGGGGGCGCAAGGCTACACCTTC	CATSRDRGAQGYTF
NA	TRBV10-3	TRBJ2-1	NA	TGTGCCATCAGTGAGCCCGCCCCTAGCAATGAGCAGTTCTTC	CAISEPAPSNEQFF
TRBD1	TRBV5-1	TRBJ2-7	few	TGCGCCAGCAGCCAGGACGACAGGGAAGACGAGCAGTACTTC	CASSQDDREDEQYF
TRBD1	TRBV7-9	TRBJ1-1	many	TGTGCCAGCAGCCACCGACAGGGATTTGCAACTGAAGCTTTCTTT	CASSHRQGFATEAFF
TRBD1	TRBV12-3/TRBV12-4	TRBJ2-7	many	TGTGCCAGCAGTCACTATGACAGGGGGAGAAGCTACGAGCAGTACTTC	CASSHYDRGRSYEQYF
TRBD1	TRBV2	TRBJ1-3	many	TGTGCCAGCAGTGCAGGGGGCTCTGGAAACACCATATATTTT	CASSAGGSGNTIYF
NA	TRBV6-2/TRBV6-3	TRBJ2-7	many	TGTGCCAGCAGTTACTCACAGGGCCCCTACGAGCAGTACTTC	CASSYSQGPYEQYF
NA	TRBV7-6	TRBJ2-7	NA	TGTGCCAGCAGCGCGGGGGCGCCCTACGAGCAGTACTTC	CASSAGAPYEQYF
NA	TRBV12-3/TRBV12-4	TRBJ1-1	many	TGTGCCAGCAGTTCAAGGACAGCGAACACTGAAGCTTTCTTT	CASSSRTANTEAFF
NA	TRBV7-3	TRBJ1-2	many	TGTGCCAGCAGCTTGCAGGGAGGTGACTATGGCTACACCTTC	CASSLQGGDYGYTF
NA	TRBV12-3/TRBV12-4	TRBJ1-1	few	TGTGCCAGCAGTTTAGATACCTTGGGAGCTTTCTTT	CASSLDTLGAFF
NA	TRBV12-3/TRBV12-4	TRBJ2-7	many	TGTGCCAGCAGTTTGGGGGGCGAGCAGTACTTC	CASSLGGEQYF
NA	TRBV5-5	TRBJ1-4	NA	TGTGCCAGCAGCTTGTTAGGGGTGGACGAAAAACTGTTTTTT	CASSLLGVDEKLFF
NA	TRBV7-2	TRBJ2-7	many	TGTGCCAGCAGCCCCATCCAGGGATCAGAGAAGCAGTACTTC	CASSPIQGSEKQYF
NA	TRBV12-3/TRBV12-4	TRBJ1-1	few	TGTGCCAGCATCCTTAGGGCCGGGCAGCCTGAAGCTTTCTTT	CASILRAGQPEAFF
TRBD2	TRBV5-4	TRBJ2-1	many	TGTGCCAGCAGTCGTAGCGGGAGTACATATTACAATGAGCAGTTCTTC	CASSRSGSTYYNEQFF
TRBD2	TRBV12-3/TRBV12-4	TRBJ2-1	many	TGTGCCAGCAGTTTAGAGGTAGCGGGGGGGCCCAATGAGCAGTTCTTC	CASSLEVAGGPNEQFF
NA	TRBV3-1	TRBJ2-7	few	TGTGCCAGCTCCCAGGGCGTGGAGCCCTACGAGCAGTACTTC	CASSQGVEPYEQYF
NA	TRBV7-6	TRBJ2-5	many	TGTGCCAGCAGCTTAGTTGGTGGAGGGAGTAGCTTAGGAGAGACCCAGTACTTC	CASSLVGGGSSLGETQYF